The rows below give T cell receptor beta chains drawn from one sample of a study of T cell responses to AZD1222 COVID-19 vaccine. Data came from immunoSEQ multiplex PCR; TCRdb stores just in-frame clones and leaves some out. The sample lists 200,000 or so clones, about 93% occurring once. Sample: peripheral blood, taken 28 days after the second AZD1222 dose. The receptors stem from an adult who received the AZD1222 COVID-19 vaccine. CDR3s include the opening cysteine and the closing phenylalanine or tryptophan. Fields, in order: J gene, clone size, D gene, V gene, CDR3 DNA, CDR3 protein. The D gene is left open where the match is weak. The listing skips clone size in some rows; elsewhere it reads once, few, many or a size class.

TRBJ1-6 - TRBD1 TRBV6-1 TGTGCCAGCAGTGAACATGGACAGGGAATCGATTCACCCCTCCACTTT CASSEHGQGIDSPLHF
TRBJ2-3 - - TRBV19 TGTGCCAGTAGACAGCGACCTTGGGGGGCTAGCACAGATACGCAGTATTTT CASRQRPWGASTDTQYF
TRBJ1-4 - - TRBV21-1 TGTGCCAGCAGATGGAACCCAGGGGTCGAAAAACTGTTTTTT CASRWNPGVEKLFF
TRBJ1-1 - TRBD1 TRBV5-1 TGCGCCAGCAGCTTGGTGACAGGGGGTTACACTGAAGCTTTCTTT CASSLVTGGYTEAFF
TRBJ2-7 - - TRBV28 TGTGCCAGCTTCTCCCTATCCACCTACGAGCAGTACTTC CASFSLSTYEQYF
TRBJ1-1 - - TRBV5-6 TGTGCCAGCAGCCCTCAGCCCAACACTGAAGCTTTCTTT CASSPQPNTEAFF
TRBJ1-6 once - TRBV19 TGTGCCAGTAGTCGGCTGGGGATTAATTCACCCCTCCACTTT CASSRLGINSPLHF
TRBJ1-3 once - TRBV27 TGTGCCAGCAGTTTGGCCAGACAGGGAAACACCATATATTTT CASSLARQGNTIYF
TRBJ1-1 few TRBD1 TRBV7-2 TGTGCCAGCAGCTTTAGGGGGCAAGAGAACACTGAAGCTTTCTTT CASSFRGQENTEAFF
TRBJ1-3 - - TRBV7-8 TGTGCCAGCAGCTATCGGGGGGCTGGAAACACCATATATTTT CASSYRGAGNTIYF
TRBJ1-3 - - TRBV27 TGTGCCAGCAGTTTAAACTACGCCTCTGGAAACACCATATATTTT CASSLNYASGNTIYF
TRBJ1-5 - TRBD1 TRBV10-3 TGTGCCACAGCTACACAGCCGGGACAGGGGAAATGGGAAAATCAGCCCCAGCATTTT CATATQPGQGKWENQPQHF
TRBJ2-2 - - TRBV7-9 TGTGCCAGCAGCGATTACAGGGCACGGACCGGGGAGCTGTTTTTT CASSDYRARTGELFF
TRBJ1-4 few - TRBV3-1/TRBV3-2 TGTGCCAGCAGCCAAGGAGGGGTAGTTGGTACTAATGAAAAACTGTTTTTT CASSQGGVVGTNEKLFF
TRBJ1-1 once TRBD1 TRBV5-1 TGCGCCAGCAGCCAGAGACAGGGGGCTTCTTCGAACACTGAAGCTTTCTTT CASSQRQGASSNTEAFF
TRBJ2-3 - TRBD2 TRBV11-2 TGTGCCAGCAGCCGAGCGGGGGGAAAAGATACGCAGTATTTT CASSRAGGKDTQYF
TRBJ1-6 - - TRBV9 TGTGCCAGCAGCGTAGCCAATTCACCCCTCCACTTT CASSVANSPLHF
TRBJ1-6 - - TRBV6-5 TGTGCCAGCAGTTACGGGGGGGATTCACCCCTCCACTTT CASSYGGDSPLHF
TRBJ2-2 - - TRBV5-1 TGCGCCAGCAGTACCGACAGGAACACCGGGGAGCTGTTTTTT CASSTDRNTGELFF
TRBJ1-2 - TRBD1 TRBV7-9 TGTGCCAGCAGTTTCGGACAGGGCGTTGTTAACTATGGCTACACCTTC CASSFGQGVVNYGYTF
TRBJ1-2 - - TRBV7-9 TGTGCCAGCAGCTTAGCGGTGGCAGGGAATGGCTACACCTTC CASSLAVAGNGYTF
TRBJ2-3 - TRBD2 TRBV4-2 TGTGCCAGCAGCCAAAGCGGGGCCCCTAGCACAGATACGCAGTATTTT CASSQSGAPSTDTQYF
TRBJ1-2 - - TRBV28 TGTGCCAGCAGGACTGGTCCTGCCAGCTACACCTTC CASRTGPASYTF
TRBJ1-1 - - TRBV3-1/TRBV3-2 TGTGCCAGCAGCCAAGAAAGTTCAGAAGCTTTCTTT CASSQESSEAFF
TRBJ1-5 - - TRBV29-1 TGCAGCGTTGAATCCTCCGGGGGCGAGCCCCAGCATTTT CSVESSGGEPQHF
TRBJ2-5 few - TRBV9 TGTGCCAGCAGCCCCGGGGGCTGGGAGACCCAGTACTTC CASSPGGWETQYF
TRBJ1-3 - - TRBV5-6 TGTGCCAGCAGACAGGGCCTTGGAAACACCATATATTTT CASRQGLGNTIYF
TRBJ2-2 - - TRBV28 TGTGCCAGCAGTGAAAGTGGGGGGCTCGGGGAGCTGTTTTTT CASSESGGLGELFF
TRBJ1-3 - - TRBV11-3 TGTGCCAGCAGCCTACCGGGGTCTGGAAACACCATATATTTT CASSLPGSGNTIYF
TRBJ2-3 - - TRBV9 TGTGCCAGCAGCGTAGAAGGCAGGGGGGGAGATACGCAGTATTTT CASSVEGRGGDTQYF
TRBJ1-2 - - TRBV9 TGTGCCAGCAGCGAGCCCCCCTATGGCTACACCTTC CASSEPPYGYTF
TRBJ1-1 once - TRBV19 TGTGCCAGTAGTATTGGCAGTAACACTGAAGCTTTCTTT CASSIGSNTEAFF
TRBJ2-1 - - TRBV19 TGTGCCACAGAAACTAGCTACCCCTACAATGAGCAGTTCTTC CATETSYPYNEQFF
TRBJ1-5 - - TRBV6-2/TRBV6-3 TGTGCCAGCAGCTCGTCGAGTAGTCGACCCCAGCATTTT CASSSSSSRPQHF
TRBJ2-7 few - TRBV3-1/TRBV3-2 TGTGCCAGCAGCCAAGAAGGAGGGACCGCATCCTACGAGCAGTACTTC CASSQEGGTASYEQYF
TRBJ2-6 - TRBD1 TRBV14 TGTGCCAGTAGGGGGCGTGGGGCCAACGTCCTGACTTTC CASRGRGANVLTF
TRBJ2-7 - - TRBV24-1 TGTGCCACCAGTGGGTCGAACTACGAGCAGTACTTC CATSGSNYEQYF
TRBJ2-7 - - TRBV3-1/TRBV3-2 TGTGCCAGCAGCCAGAACAGGGCTGCCTACGAGCAGTACTTC CASSQNRAAYEQYF
TRBJ1-1 - - TRBV18 TGTGCCAGCTCACCCGAAATGAACACTGAAGCTTTCTTT CASSPEMNTEAFF
TRBJ1-4 - - TRBV9 TGTGCCAGCAGCCCCGGGACACTCTCCTTGGAAAAACTGTTTTTT CASSPGTLSLEKLFF
TRBJ1-1 - TRBD1 TRBV6-5 TGTGCCAGCATGGACAGGGGAGTGAACACTGAAGCTTTCTTT CASMDRGVNTEAFF